The 20 T cell receptor beta chains presented below share a single source sample, sequenced in a study of regulatory T cells in long-lasting Graves disease. Arm-PCR with iRepertoire HTBI primers amplified the CDR3 regions for these TCR beta libraries. MiXCR, run by TCRdb on the multiplex PCR reads, gives a single entry per CDR3 protein. The sample comprises about 420,000 distinct CDR3 sequences, roughly 17% of which are singletons, and around 23% rests with the top ten. Time point in this sample: newly diagnosed GD, antithyroid drugs for less than 3 months. PBMCs provided the RNA from which the TCR library was made. The data also belong to a second study, concerning T cells in Graves' hyperthyroidism and ophthalmopathy.

Here the sequenced sample was peripheral blood mononuclear cells (PBMCs), taken at new diagnosis, from a patient treated with antithyroid drugs. The receptors originated from a woman between 18 and 29 years old with Graves disease.

Remarks on this clonotype: A single base is all that separates this from a far larger clone, so a read error is likely. The chain uses TRBV6-2 or TRBV6-3 and TRBJ2-1, with TRBD2 matching 12 bases. Germline V lookup: CDR1 MNHEY, CDR2 SVGEGT. The V and J ends lost 1 base and 5 bases, in that order; junction bases with no gene match: 0. The CDR3 spans 15 residues. CDR3 DNA: TGTGCCAGCAGTTACTGGACTAGCGGGGACAATGAGCAGTTCTTC. Amino acid sequence: CASSYWTSGDNEQFF.

Only a few counts were recorded for this clonotype. J is TRBJ2-4 and V is TRBV12-3 or TRBV12-4; D is unclear. The V end lost 2 bases, the J end lost 6 bases, and 8 bases lay between the germline ends. This CDR3 has 13 amino acids. The CDR3 spells CASSLIWVNIQYF. The CDR3 DNA sequence: TGTGCCAGCAGTTTAATTTGGGTAAACATTCAGTACTTC.

This clonotype appeared many times. The J gene is TRBJ2-1, the V gene TRBV20-1, with a possible D match to TRBD2 (6 bases). Germline lookup yields CDR1 DFQATT and CDR2 SNEGSKA (reference sequence). V was trimmed by 1 base and J by 0 bases, leaving 16 bases between them. The CDR3 loop spans 17 amino acids. The CDR3 nucleotides are TGCAGTGCTAGAGGGGGACTTGAGCGGACCTCCTACAATGAGCAGTTCTTC. It is translated as CSARGGLERTSYNEQFF.

This clonotype was seen many times. This chain joins TRBV20-1 and TRBJ2-3; 10 positions match TRBD2. The trim removed 6 bases at V and 2 bases at J, leaving 8 bases unmatched. Germline loops: CDR1 DFQATT, CDR2 SNEGSKA (reference sequence). The CDR3 sequence is 15 residues long. The CDR3 here is CSARTSGTVTDTQYF. CDR3 bases: TGCAGTGCCAGGACTAGCGGAACCGTCACAGATACGCAGTATTTT.

This rearrangement joins TRBV12-3 or TRBV12-4 to TRBJ2-1; 9 bases align to TRBD1. With V trimmed by 5 bases and J by 8 bases, 13 bases remained unmatched. The CDR3 is 16 amino acids. CDR3 loop: CASSRNIGTGLHEQFF. The CDR3 region has the DNA TGTGCCAGCAGTCGGAACATTGGGACAGGGCTCCATGAGCAGTTCTTC.

V usage is TRBV15 and J usage is TRBJ2-7; 8 bases match TRBD2. The CDR3 runs to 19 residues. The V gene's germline CDR1 is LNHNV and CDR2 YYDKDF (reference sequence). The V segment lost 1 base and the J segment 4 bases; nucleotides outside the gene matches: 18. The DNA for the CDR3 is TGTGCCACCAGCAGAGGACCCTCTCAACGGTCCGGGAGGGGGTACGAGCAGTACTTC. Residues: CATSRGPSQRSGRGYEQYF.

CDR3 sequence reads: CASSPGGTDLYGYTF. CDR3 in DNA: TGTGCCAGCAGCCCGGGCGGGACGGACCTCTATGGCTACACCTTC. The chain uses TRBV5-4 and TRBJ1-2; D may be TRBD1 (5 bases). This CDR3 is 15 amino acids long. V shed 4 bases and J shed 4 bases, with 17 bases lying between them. Germline V lookup: CDR1 SGHNT, CDR2 YYREEE (reference sequence).

This clonotype was seen at least ten times. CDR3 bases: TGCAGTGCCACCAAGGACAGGACATACTCCTACGAGCAGTACTTC. It translates to CSATKDRTYSYEQYF. The rearrangement uses TRBV20-1 and TRBJ2-7; TRBD1 matches at 7 bases. This CDR3 has 15 amino acids. Germline CDR1 reads DFQATT; CDR2 reads SNEGSKA (reference sequence). Losses at the gene ends were 6 bases for V and 0 bases for J; bases not matched to a gene: 11.

This clonotype was found many times. Here the CDR3 DNA reads TGTGCCAGCGGGGGACAAAGCAATCAGCCCCAGCATTTT. It yields the protein CASGGQSNQPQHF. The chain uses TRBV7-2 and TRBJ1-5; the D gene is possibly TRBD1 (6 bases). Per germline, CDR1 SGHTA and CDR2 FQGNSA. The CDR3 loop spans 13 amino acids. V was shortened by 8 bases and J by 1 base, with 9 bases between the two germline ends.

The table lists this clonotype with a few counts. The chain couples TRBV7-2 to TRBJ2-1; D gene uncertain. The CDR3 contains 16 residues. V was trimmed by 2 bases and J by 0 bases, leaving 11 bases between them. The germline V gene encodes CDR1 SGHTA and CDR2 FQGNSA. The DNA for the CDR3 is TGTGCCAGCAGCTTATTCCCGAAGCGCTCCTACAATGAGCAGTTCTTC. Its protein product is CASSLFPKRSYNEQFF.

This clonotype was seen only a few times. The rearrangement uses TRBV20-1 and TRBJ2-1, with TRBD1 identical over 7 bases. This CDR3 has 13 residues. In germline, CDR1 is DFQATT, CDR2 SNEGSKA (reference sequence). V trimming: 6 bases; J trimming: 3 bases; junction bases outside the gene matches: 5. The CDR3: CSAPTGYYNEQFF. DNA for the CDR3: TGCAGTGCACCGACAGGGTACTACAATGAGCAGTTCTTC.

The chain combines TRBV3-1 with TRBJ2-5; D remains unclear. V was pared by 2 bases and J by 5 bases, with 9 bases between. CDR1 and CDR2 from the germline V gene are LGHDT and YNNKEL (reference sequence). The CDR3 sequence is 13 residues long. In nucleotides, the CDR3 is TGTGCCAGCAGCCAATCTCAACCGGAGACCCAGTACTTC. It codes for CASSQSQPETQYF.

This clonotype was detected only a few times. The genes are TRBV28 and TRBJ1-5; tentative D call: TRBD1 (5 bases). V lost 5 bases, J lost 5 bases, and 13 bases lay in between. This CDR3 has 14 residues. The germline gives CDR1 MDHEN, CDR2 SYDVKM. The CDR3 DNA reads TGTGCCAGCAGTGGGTCAGGGTCTCATCAGCCCCAGCATTTT. Protein: CASSGSGSHQPQHF.

This clonotype was detected only a few times. The chain joins TRBV6-2 or TRBV6-3 to TRBJ2-3; maybe TRBD2 (8 bases). Germline CDR1 MNHEY, CDR2 SVGEGT. The germline V and J ends were trimmed by 8 bases and 1 base, with 19 bases remaining between them. The CDR3 loop spans 16 amino acids. The CDR3 nucleotides read TGTGCCAGCGGGGGACTAGGGGGCCCCGGCACAGATACGCAGTATTTT. Protein product: CASGGLGGPGTDTQYF.

This clonotype was recorded at least ten times. The rearrangement links TRBV28 to TRBJ1-5, with a possible D match to TRBD1 (5 bases). This CDR3 has 14 amino acids. CDR1 MDHEN and CDR2 SYDVKM come from the germline V gene. Between the trimmed V and J ends, which lost 6 bases and 7 bases, there was a span of 16 bases. CDR3: CASSLAANRQPQHF. The CDR3 nucleotides read TGTGCCAGCAGCTTGGCGGCTAACAGGCAGCCCCAGCATTTT.

This clonotype was observed at least ten times. The chain couples TRBV7-2 to TRBJ1-1; the D gene is possibly TRBD1 (5 bases). Germline assignment: CDR1 SGHTA and CDR2 FQGNSA. CDR3 size: 11 residues. Trimming cost V 1 base and J 11 bases, with 8 bases left between them. CDR3 nucleotide sequence: TGTGCCAGCAGCTTAGGGGGCGGCGCTTTCTTT. Protein product: CASSLGGGAFF.

This clonotype came up a few times. The chain has TRBV28 and TRBJ2-2, with TRBD1 matching 12 bases. Germline CDR1 reads MDHEN; CDR2 reads SYDVKM. The CDR3 totals 17 residues. After removal of 7 bases from V and 2 bases from J, the junction contained 8 bases not matched to a gene. In DNA form, the CDR3 reads TGTGCCAGCATTTCCTCCGGGACAGGGGGCAACACCGGGGAGCTGTTTTTT. It codes for CASISSGTGGNTGELFF.

This clonotype was observed many times. At one end, the junction sequence differs from germline, possibly due to a read error. The rearrangement uses TRBV5-1 and TRBJ1-1, with a tentative D call TRBD1 (6 bases). CDR1 is SGHRS and CDR2 is YFSETQ in the germline V gene. The CDR3 is 14 residues long. CDR3 residues: CASSLGQTNTEAFF. The CDR3 DNA reads TGTGCCAGCAGCTTAGGACAGACCAACACTGAAGCTTTCTTT.

The sample holds many counts of this clonotype. V is TRBV19 and J is TRBJ1-5; D possibly corresponds to TRBD1 (5 bases). CDR1 is LNHDA, CDR2 SQIVND, per germline (reference sequence). The CDR3 is 15 amino acids. V was shortened by 6 bases and J by 4 bases, with 16 bases between the two germline ends. CDR3 sequence reads: CASRYDRPTNQPQHF. Written as DNA, the CDR3 is TGTGCCAGTAGATACGACAGACCTACTAATCAGCCCCAGCATTTT. The full variable domain, with the rest looked up from reference TRBV19 and TRBJ1-5, is DGGITQSPKYLFRKEGQNVTLSCEQNLNHDAMYWYRQDPGQGLRLIYYSQIVNDFQKGDIAEGYSVSREKKESFPLTVTSAQKNPTAFYLCASRYDRPTNQPQHFGDGTRLSIL.

This chain uses TRBV2 with TRBJ1-2; D gene ambiguous. V lost 4 bases and J 10 bases, leaving 22 bases between the germline ends. CDR1 and CDR2 from the germline V gene are SNHLY and FYNNEI. The CDR3 length is 15 residues. CDR3 sequence: CASSVAGATYDDYTF. The CDR3 DNA sequence: TGTGCCAGCAGTGTAGCAGGCGCAACCTATGATGACTACACCTTC.